The 8 T cell receptor beta chains in this list originate from one sample, sequenced in a study of T cells after yellow fever vaccination. Each CDR3 protein is one row after TCRdb ran MiXCR on the 5' RACE reads. The repertoire holds 350,000 or so distinct CDR3 sequences, with 8% to 9.5% as singletons. Sequences were derived from PBMCs, sampled around 45 days after the first yellow fever vaccination. The receptor set was obtained from a man between 18 and 35 years old who received the YFV17D yellow fever vaccine.

The chain employs TRBV9 and TRBJ2-5; the D gene could be TRBD1 or TRBD2 (5 bases each). CDR1 and CDR2 (germline): SGDLS, YYNGEE. The V end lost 6 bases, the J end lost 3 bases, and 15 bases lay between the germline ends. The CDR3 is made up of 14 amino acids. CDR3 in DNA: TGTGCCAGCAACCGCGTAGGGACCGAAGAGACCCAGTACTTC. Its translation is CASNRVGTEETQYF.

This chain links TRBV7-3 with TRBJ2-3, with D tentatively TRBD2 (6 bases). This CDR3 is 15 amino acids long. Trimming shortened V by 5 bases and J by 4 bases, and 16 bases separated the two germline ends. Germline CDR1 is SGHTA and CDR2 is FQGTGA. CDR3 region: CASSPGTSAPDTQYF. The CDR3, as DNA: TGTGCCAGCAGCCCAGGGACTTCGGCCCCAGATACGCAGTATTTT.

This clonotype was seen many times. The gene calls are TRBV19 and TRBJ1-6, with 8 nucleotides matching TRBD1. The CDR3 sequence is 13 residues long. The V gene end was trimmed by 9 bases and the J gene end by 7 bases; junction bases not matched to a gene: 5. Germline V gives CDR1 LNHDA, CDR2 SQIVND (reference sequence). CDR3 sequence: CASGQGGNSPLHF. The CDR3 nucleotides read TGTGCCAGCGGACAGGGCGGGAATTCACCCCTCCACTTT.

This chain joins TRBV5-1 and TRBJ2-2; D unresolved. Germline CDR1 SGHRS, CDR2 YFSETQ. V was shortened by 2 bases and J by 3 bases, with 5 bases between the two germline ends. The CDR3 contains 13 residues. The CDR3 is CASSLTHTGELFF. The DNA for the CDR3 is TGCGCCAGCAGCTTAACGCACACCGGGGAGCTGTTTTTT.

The J gene is TRBJ2-1, the V gene TRBV9; TRBD2 agrees at 8 bases. The V and J ends lost 2 bases and 3 bases, in that order; junction bases with no gene match: 4. There are 15 residues in the CDR3. Germline V gives CDR1 SGDLS, CDR2 YYNGEE. The CDR3 sequence is CASSVRSGGYNEQFF. In DNA form, the CDR3 reads TGTGCCAGCAGCGTTAGAAGCGGGGGCTACAATGAGCAGTTCTTC.

Ten or more counts support this clonotype. This chain connects TRBV4-3 to TRBJ2-7; D is perhaps TRBD1 or TRBD2 (6 bases each). The length of the CDR3 is 19 residues. Trimming removed 3 bases at V and 0 bases at J, with 24 bases between. CDR1 and CDR2 from the germline V gene are LGHNA and YSLEER. The CDR3 bases are TGCGCCAGCAGCCACGCCCCGGGGGCAGGGACCGGGACCTCCTACGAGCAGTACTTC. Translated: CASSHAPGAGTGTSYEQYF.

This clonotype was detected a few times. The chain uses TRBV7-2 and TRBJ1-1; D remains unclear. Trimming pared 4 bases from V and 2 bases from J, leaving 11 bases between. Germline loops: CDR1 SGHTA, CDR2 FQGNSA. The CDR3 totals 14 residues. In DNA form, the CDR3 reads TGTGCCAGCAGCTCAGACGCGCTTAACACTGAAGCTTTCTTT. As protein: CASSSDALNTEAFF.

This clonotype was observed a handful of times. The chain joins TRBV12-3 or TRBV12-4 to TRBJ2-5; D may be TRBD1 or TRBD2 (5 bases each). This CDR3 contains 14 residues. V lost 6 bases and J lost 5, with 16 bases in between. The DNA of the CDR3 is TGTGCCAGCAGCCCCGGGGCCTCGCGGGAGACCCAGTACTTC. This sequence encodes CASSPGASRETQYF.